The T cell receptor (beta chain) described here comes from a study of OX40 agonist ivuxolimab in advanced cancers. Study-wide results and caveats: Some nonresponders likewise displayed low normalized T-cell clonal expansion. Researchers report that CD8+ T cells had, on average, more expanded clones than CD4+.

Blood was sampled at baseline, cycle 4 day 1, and cycle 7 day 1. Method: immunoSEQ multiplex PCR; TCRdb's copy keeps in-frame clones and lacks some. The table includes fewer than 55,000 clones, 84% detected once. Only a few counts were recorded for this clone. As yet, its antigen is unknown. The CDR3 loop spans 15 amino acids. Looked up from germline, CDR1 is SGHVS and CDR2 is FQNEAQ. The V and J ends lost 2 bases and 3 bases, in that order; junction bases with no gene match: 4. This chain uses TRBV7-8 with TRBJ2-7; 10 bases are shared with TRBD1. The clonotype comes from an adult with an advanced solid tumor such as melanoma, head and neck, liver or kidney cancer. Sequences were derived from CD4+ or CD8+ T cells sorted from blood, sampled in a trial of the OX40 agonist ivuxolimab. CDR3 nucleotides: TGTGCCAGCAGCTTAATCGGGACAGGGGACTACGAGCAGTACTTC. It translates to CASSLIGTGDYEQYF.